Detailed here is one T cell receptor (beta chain). This clonotype was seen at least ten times. Its specific antigen is unknown. No much larger clonotype is one base removed from it; base qualities were not supplied. The sample belongs to a study of T cell repertoires in cytomegalovirus infection (dated by TCRdb to the late 2010s). About the investigation overall: The HLA type of each donor mattered for the analysis, because public TCR beta signatures pointed to carriage of CMV infection along with the matching HLA type. What the authors observed across the whole study: In both this cohort and an independent roughly 330-donor cohort, the cumulative frequency of public TCR beta family members distinguished carriers of CMV infection plus the relevant HLA type. The ex vivo response was dominated by HLA-C-restricted CMV-specific TCR beta clonotypes, which also provided the single most frequent clonotype in two of eight donors.

Sequencer: Illumina HiSeq 1500. In-frame beta chains were kept once TCRdb had trimmed the public reads at Q25 with fastp and called clones with MiXCR. Identical CDR3 protein sequences are pooled into one entry, listed with their most common genes and DNA. The sample table records approximately 630,000 distinct CDR3 sequences; 24% of these occur just once. The top ten clones comprise 6.5% to 10% of the sample. The V end loses 5 bases and the J end loses 4 bases, and a stretch of 9 bases separates them. The CDR3 measures 14 amino acids from cysteine to phenylalanine. The retained sequence is limited to the CDR3, 42 bases, with the frame set at the first base. Reading the germline V gene gives CDR1 SGHVS and CDR2 FQNEAQ.

Recombination linked TRBV7-8 to TRBJ1-6; the D gene cannot be named for sure. The sample was CD8+ T cells from PBMCs. This receptor was obtained from a human donor in good health (CMV status not recorded). Some clones in this sample may be carry-over from other donors' samples. The CDR3 amino acid sequence is: CASSPGEYNSPLHF. The DNA reads TGTGCCAGCAGCCCTGGGGAATATAATTCACCCCTCCACTTT.